This TCR beta chain was captured by sequencing in a study of shared clonotypes between healthy human individuals (dated by TCRdb to between 2020 and 2021). At the level of the whole study: A few men and two women, aged 18 to 49 years, made up the cohort. Leukapheresis yielded between about 0.9 and 9.5 billion PBMCs per donor. Libraries were prepared and TCR repertoires were sequenced by different laboratories using diverse techniques, in order to increase sequencing depth and limit assay-specific biases. For each donor, CD4 naive and CD4 memory were each run on three plates, CD8 naive on two plates, and CD8 memory on one plate. To estimate repertoire size and how much clonotypes are shared between individuals, the study performed deep sequencing of blood TCR repertoires from about five healthy adults.

V is pared back by 5 bases and J by 7 bases, with 12 bases lying between the germline termini. CDR1 SGHAT and CDR2 FQNNGV were looked up in the germline V gene. The CDR3 runs 13 amino acids, cysteine and phenylalanine included. The read is trimmed to its CDR3 DNA, 39 bases read in frame from base 1. Overall study results and their limits: Because the study included only a small number of donors, the genetic and exposure-history diversity represented was limited. Across four donors, about 4.5% of naive CD4, around 3.5% of naive CD8, 2.3% of memory CD4, and about 0.44% of memory CD8 clonotypes were shared. Based on pairwise subsampling, the degree of clonotype sharing among donors was expected to be affected by sequencing depth. Sampling was restricted to blood, and TCR repertoires in tissues likely differ from the TCR repertoires found in blood. Clonotypes shared by all four sorted-subset donors showed higher generation probabilities than non-shared clonotypes. Rarefaction of sorted-subset datasets indicated incomplete sequencing despite the large sequencing depth. Naive subsets generally had larger estimated clonotype richness than memory subsets.

CD8 naive samples were CD45RO-negative cells positively selected for CCR7, giving a CD45RA+CCR7+ population that excluded TemRA cells. Donors were healthy HIV-negative adults with no recently reported acute infections or vaccinations. Only Caucasian adults living in Nashville, Tennessee, USA were represented among the donors. After blood collection by leukapheresis, PBMCs were isolated using Ficoll-Histopaque density gradient centrifugation and then cryopreserved in the vapor phase of liquid nitrogen. Analytical flow cytometry was used to check the purity and quantity of every magnetically sorted T cell population. Each sorted fraction had its genomic DNA isolated and then quantified by UV absorbance on a Nanodrop 2000c. Notes on this clone: It lacks a known antigen. Base quality data are lacking; no much larger clone is found one base away.

Using the deep immunoSEQ assay, TCR CDR3 regions were amplified from genomic DNA by multiplex PCR. For each cell subset, the extracted genomic DNA was distributed evenly across all wells of several immunoSEQ 96-well plates, and each plate served as one replicate. For sorted subsets, approximately 200 ng of genomic DNA, equivalent to 25,000 to 35,000 T cell genomes, went into each replicate PCR. Purified libraries were measured with a Qubit 3.0 fluorometer, size-checked on a Bioanalyzer 2100, and measured again with the KAPA Library Quantification kit. Every immunoSEQ 96-well plate was sequenced on a dedicated single-read 150-cycle Illumina NextSeq 550 flow cell. As for the original processing: Because the immunoSEQ output held only junctional sequences and lacked quality scores, the filtering could not match the filtering applied to full-length reads. To assign V/J genes and CDR3, sequences were annotated using PyIR, a Python wrapper for IgBLAST v1.9, with IMGT germline references. Reads were removed for weak V/J assignments (E-value above 1e-6), missing CDR3, stop codons, out-of-frame junctions, or ambiguous translated residues. V3J clonotypes were defined as sequences sharing the same inferred V gene, J gene, and CDR3 amino acid sequence. To compute the percentage overlap between repertoires, the number of shared unique clonotypes was divided by the size of the smaller repertoire. Repertoire richness was assessed with RTK rarefaction, the Chao1 estimator, and Recon v2.1 estimates of unobserved clonotypes. Generation probabilities were computed with OLGA for all TCRbeta clonotypes obtained by the gDNA method from a handful of donors. TCRdb re-hosts the immuneACCESS table, in-frame sequences only. Its copies lack some clones; in the studies checked, an unresolved V gene accounts for under half of them, and the cause for the rest is not known. The DNA was the basis for D and trimming; V, J and clone size are from that table. This sample comprises millions of clones, over 85% of them detected only once. The ten biggest clones cover 0.9% to 1.4% of the sample.

The sequence derives from a man aged 18 to 30 in good health. Specimen: naive CD8+ T cells sorted from blood. The sample's cell subset or site label is to be understood as: CD45RA+CCR7+. The chain employs TRBV11-2 and TRBJ2-1, and possibly TRBD1, on 6 matching bases. The CDR3 protein is CASSPGTPNEQFF. The sequenced DNA is TGTGCCAGCAGCCCGGGGACACCAAATGAGCAGTTCTTC.